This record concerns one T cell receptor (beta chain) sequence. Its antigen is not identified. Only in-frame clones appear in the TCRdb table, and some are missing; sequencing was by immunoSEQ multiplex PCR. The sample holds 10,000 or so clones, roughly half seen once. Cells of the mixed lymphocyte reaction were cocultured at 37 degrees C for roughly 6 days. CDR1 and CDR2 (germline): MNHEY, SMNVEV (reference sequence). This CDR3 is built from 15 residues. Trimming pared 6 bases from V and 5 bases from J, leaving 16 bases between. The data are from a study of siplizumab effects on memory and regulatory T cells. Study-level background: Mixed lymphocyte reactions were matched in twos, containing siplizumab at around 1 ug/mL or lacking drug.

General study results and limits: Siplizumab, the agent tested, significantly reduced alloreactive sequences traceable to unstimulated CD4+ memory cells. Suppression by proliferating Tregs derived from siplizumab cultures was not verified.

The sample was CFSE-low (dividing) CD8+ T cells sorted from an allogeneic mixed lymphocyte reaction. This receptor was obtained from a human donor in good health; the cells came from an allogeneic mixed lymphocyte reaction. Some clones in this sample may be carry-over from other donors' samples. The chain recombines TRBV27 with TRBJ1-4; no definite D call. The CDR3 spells CASRYLTDRNEKLFF. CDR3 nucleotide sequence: TGTGCCAGCAGATATCTAACGGACCGCAATGAAAAACTGTTTTTT. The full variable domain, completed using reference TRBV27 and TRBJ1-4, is EAQVTQNPRYLITVTGKKLTVTCSQNMNHEYMSWYRQDPGLGLRQIYYSMNVEVTDKGDVPEGYKVSRKEKRNFPLILESPSPNQTSLYFCASRYLTDRNEKLFFGSGTQLSVL.